This is a list of T cell receptor beta chains from one sample in a study of technical replicates of blood from a handful of donors. Profiled with immunoSEQ multiplex PCR; TCRdb holds only in-frame clones, not every one. The sample records 70,000 to 85,000 clones, about 97% being singletons. Material for sequencing was T cells isolated from PBMCs. The receptors originated from a human donor in good health. The CDR3 runs from the conserved cysteine through the conserved F or W.

TRBV9	17	TRBJ2-5	CASSARAPQGAGETQYF
TRBV7-9	16	TRBJ1-5	CASSLDGVRGHQPQHF
TRBV5-1	13	TRBJ2-5	CASSPDRQETQYF
TRBV4-2	15	TRBJ2-7	CASSPYRGGSYEQYF
TRBV30	16	TRBJ2-5	CAWRLERGGIQETQYF
TRBV7-3	16	TRBJ2-3	CASSLAGGLGTDTQYF
TRBV6-1	14	TRBJ2-7	CASTIDRGPYEQYF
TRBV14	15	TRBJ2-5	CASSQDRWPGETQYF
TRBV18	17	TRBJ2-6	CASSPPVTGSGANVLTF
TRBV28	17	TRBJ1-5	CASSSFIRRKSDQPQHF
TRBV4-1	15	TRBJ1-2	CASRNPTGGNYGYTF
TRBV6-6	13	TRBJ1-2	CASSLTGTYGYTF
TRBV27	14	TRBJ2-7	CASSLKGARSEQYF
TRBV7-7	16	TRBJ2-2	CASSPRAGDITGELFF
TRBV7-9	15	TRBJ2-7	CASSLVADKEYEQYF
TRBV5-4	17	TRBJ2-7	CASSLKIGGGSSVEQYF
TRBV16	16	TRBJ2-2	CASSQFLAENTGELFF
TRBV4-1	20	TRBJ2-3	CASSQGIGTGLQDSTDTQYF
TRBV6-6	16	TRBJ2-3	CATRGGARGISDTQYF
TRBV4-1	17	TRBJ2-7	CASSPGPPGQVSYEQYF
TRBV5-1	13	TRBJ2-7	CASSLRLEDEQYF
TRBV7-9	16	TRBJ1-2	CASSLGGTGESYGYTF